This T cell receptor (beta chain) was captured by sequencing in a study of blood T cells in healthy people across ages. Study-level points and caveats: Naive CD4+ cells and diversity were both higher in long-lived donors than in aged donors.

Germline V gene sequence: CDR1 MDHEN, CDR2 SYDVKM. Trimming cost V 3 bases and J 2 bases; bases outside gene matches: 1. The CDR3 covers 14 residues. In each sample, at least 7 million PBMCs were isolated. Worth noting for this clonotype: Its antigen is still unknown.

Then a second PCR, running about 6 to 12 cycles, was carried out with a sample-barcoded 5' primer and a J-beta primer mix. Each of the cDNA molecules was tagged by a template-switch adaptor with 12 random nucleotides. TCRdb redid the calling of the 5' RACE reads with MiXCR, one entry per CDR3 protein. The sample lists 910,000 or so distinct CDR3 sequences, around 54% seen once, with about 20% in the top ten. The sequencing input was blood. The V gene is TRBV28, the J gene TRBJ2-3; 8 bases map to TRBD1. The TCR comes from a woman in her fifties or sixties in good health. CDR3 in DNA: TGTGCCAGCAGTTTGACAGGGGACACAGATACGCAGTATTTT. This encodes CASSLTGDTDTQYF.